This entry is about one T cell receptor (beta chain). The data originate from a study of blood T cell repertoires in COVID-19. Study-level information: Donors in the United States, Italy and Spain gave samples during acute or convalescent COVID-19. PBMCs, B-cell-depleted T cells, or T cells were the source of the cDNA or gDNA that made up the material.

In the original workflow: From reference gene primer amplification, estimates of nucleated cell counts were derived. Using immunoSEQ multiplex PCR, the repertoire was profiled, and TCRdb retains in-frame clones only, with some absent. V, J and clone size reflect that table, while D and trimming were determined from the DNA. The data contain about 120,000 clones, under 85% of them singletons. This CDR3 contains 14 residues. Losses at the gene ends were 2 bases for V and 8 bases for J; bases not matched to a gene: 6. CDR1 is SGHRS and CDR2 is YFSETQ in the germline V gene. The J gene is TRBJ2-3, the V gene TRBV5-1; 9 nucleotides match TRBD2. This receptor was taken from a man between 60 and 75 years old with acute or convalescent COVID-19. The sequenced sample consisted of peripheral blood. CDR3 sequence: CASSFSGSGVTQYF. In DNA form, the CDR3 reads TGCGCCAGCAGCTTTAGCGGGAGCGGGGTTACGCAGTATTTT.